The 3 T cell receptor beta chains given below trace back to one sample, sequenced in a study of neoadjuvant anti-PD-1 for oral cavity cancer. Some clones are missing from TCRdb's copy, which holds only in-frame ones; the method was immunoSEQ multiplex PCR. This table has 12,000 to 15,000 clones, around 60% appearing once. The starting material was PBMCs, obtained before nivolumab (anti-PD-1) treatment. Source of these receptors: a person between 40 and 85 years old with oral cavity squamous cell carcinoma.

The rearrangement joins TRBV5-5 to TRBJ1-1, with no clear D. This CDR3 region has 16 residues. Germline V gives CDR1 SGHKS, CDR2 YYEKEE (reference sequence). With 4 bases removed from V and 6 bases from J, the gap between germline ends came to 22 bases. CDR3 DNA sequence: TGTGCCAGCAGCCCTTTAACCAGGACTTCCATTTCTGAAGCTTTCTTT. It encodes CASSPLTRTSISEAFF.

V and J are TRBV5-1 and TRBJ1-1, with no clear D. Trimming removed 5 bases from V and 3 bases from J, with 14 bases in between. This CDR3 spans 14 amino acids. Germline loops: CDR1 SGHRS, CDR2 YFSETQ. CDR3 sequence: CASSKDHRDTEAFF. Written as DNA, the CDR3 is TGCGCCAGCAGTAAAGATCACCGAGACACTGAAGCTTTCTTT.

J is TRBJ1-2 and V is TRBV29-1; D possibly corresponds to TRBD1 (5 bases). Looked up from germline, CDR1 is SQVTM and CDR2 is ANQGSEA. Trimming pared 4 bases from V and 2 bases from J, leaving 20 bases between. This CDR3 has 16 amino acids. CDR3 bases: TGCAGCGTTGCTGCGACCTCCGGGGGAGGAAACTATGGCTACACCTTC. Its protein product is CSVAATSGGGNYGYTF.